A single sample is the source of the 7 T cell receptor beta chains below, sequenced in a study of STAT5B mutations in CD4+ large granular lymphocyte leukemia. Sequencing used immunoSEQ multiplex PCR; TCRdb keeps in-frame clones, though not all of them. The sample includes some 29,000 clones, 65% to 85% of them seen just once. What was sequenced was CD4+ T cells from blood buffy coats. The source is a human donor in good health.

The genes are TRBV2 and TRBJ2-4, with a possible D match to TRBD1 (5 bases). This CDR3 has 16 residues. The V gene's germline CDR1 is SNHLY and CDR2 FYNNEI. Between the trimmed V and J ends, which lost 3 bases and 7 bases, there was a span of 19 bases. Written as DNA, the CDR3 is TGTGCCAGCAGTGAGTCCGCGGCACTCAAGGGGAACATTCAGTACTTC. It is translated as CASSESAALKGNIQYF.

The V and J genes are TRBV7-2 and TRBJ1-6, with 7 bases matching TRBD1. Germline V gives CDR1 SGHTA, CDR2 FQGNSA. This CDR3 comprises 15 residues. Unmatched junction bases numbered 5, after V lost 4 bases and J lost 5 bases. The chain's CDR3 is CASSSQGPHNSPLHF. CDR3 bases: TGTGCCAGCAGCTCACAGGGGCCCCATAATTCACCCCTCCACTTT.

This clone occurred once. CDR3 nucleotide sequence: TGTGCCAGCAGCGTAGAGAGGGGGCAAAGAAACAATGAGCAGTTCTTC. Translating it yields CASSVERGQRNNEQFF. V is TRBV9 and J is TRBJ2-1, with 7 bases matching TRBD1. This CDR3 has 16 amino acids. Germline V gene lookup returns CDR1 SGDLS and CDR2 YYNGEE. The junction had 8 bases not matched to a gene; V was cut back by 0 bases and J by 5 bases. The whole variable domain, filled in from reference TRBV9 and TRBJ2-1, reads DSGVTQTPKHLITATGQRVTLRCSPRSGDLSVYWYQQSLDQGLQFLIQYYNGEERAKGNILERFSAQQFPDLHSELNLSSLELGDSALYFCASSVERGQRNNEQFFGPGTRLTVL.

The rearrangement joins TRBV4-2 to TRBJ2-3, with 7 positions matching TRBD1. In germline, CDR1 is LGHNA, CDR2 YNFKEQ. After removal of 0 bases from V and 2 bases from J, the junction contained 2 bases not matched to a gene. The CDR3 covers 15 residues. Here the CDR3 reads CASSQETGYTDTQYF. DNA of the CDR3: TGTGCCAGCAGCCAAGAGACAGGGTACACAGATACGCAGTATTTT.

The gene calls are TRBV9 and TRBJ1-6; D is undetermined. This CDR3 is built from 14 residues. The germline gives CDR1 SGDLS, CDR2 YYNGEE. The V end was cut by 0 bases, the J end by 2 bases, with 3 bases between. The DNA of the CDR3 is TGTGCCAGCAGCGTAGAACCCTATAATTCACCCCTCCACTTT. Protein product: CASSVEPYNSPLHF.

The V and J genes are TRBV11-2 and TRBJ1-5, with D perhaps TRBD1 (5 bases). Trimming pared 1 base from V and 3 bases from J, leaving 7 bases between. From germline, CDR1 is SGHAT and CDR2 FQNNGV. This CDR3 is built from 14 residues. The CDR3 DNA is TGTGCCAGCAGCTTAGGAGGGGACAATCAGCCCCAGCATTTT. Translated, it gives CASSLGGDNQPQHF.

The rearrangement uses TRBV7-2 and TRBJ2-1; 13 bases are a match to TRBD2. The CDR3 is made up of 16 amino acids. V lost 3 bases, J lost 7 bases, and 6 bases stayed unmatched. Germline CDR1 is SGHTA and CDR2 is FQGNSA. CDR3 loop: CASSFLLAGGSNEQFF. The CDR3 DNA reads TGTGCCAGCAGCTTTCTACTAGCGGGGGGGAGTAATGAGCAGTTCTTC.